These 7 T cell receptor beta chains were sequenced from one sample in a study of T-cell reconstitution after alpha-beta-depleted transplantation in children. Unique molecular identifiers tagged the TCRbeta library. TCRdb reprocessed the PCR reads with MiXCR, giving one entry per CDR3 protein. The table has under 850,000 distinct CDR3 sequences, approximately 14% seen once; the top ten hold roughly 0.77%. Sequenced material: PBMCs, taken before TCRalphabeta/CD19-depleted stem cell transplant. Receptor source: a girl aged 2-9 years with congenital amegakaryocytic thrombocytopenia, due to receive a stem cell transplant.

The chain links TRBV7-3 to TRBJ2-1, with TRBD2 matching over 11 bases. The CDR3 is 16 amino acids. V gave up 4 bases and J gave up 6 bases; unmatched junction bases: 8. Germline lookup yields CDR1 SGHTA and CDR2 FQGTGA. The CDR3 sequence is CASSSTKLAGVNEQFF. The CDR3 nucleotides read TGTGCCAGCAGCTCGACCAAACTAGCGGGAGTCAATGAGCAGTTCTTC.

This clonotype was seen a handful of times. DNA of the CDR3: TGTGCCACCAGCAGAGTCCCGGGACAGGGGGTTCGGGAGCAGTTCTTC. As protein: CATSRVPGQGVREQFF. The chain recombines TRBV15 with TRBJ2-1; 11 nucleotides match TRBD1. The CDR3 runs 16 residues. Germline lookup yields CDR1 LNHNV and CDR2 YYDKDF (reference sequence). J lost 10 bases, V lost 1 base, and 9 bases had no gene match.

V and J are TRBV29-1 and TRBJ2-3, with D tentatively TRBD2 (6 bases). The CDR3 has 14 residues. Trimming stripped 6 bases from V and 2 bases from J, with 15 bases between. The germline gives CDR1 SQVTM, CDR2 ANQGSEA. DNA of the CDR3: TGCAGCGTGGATGGTAGCGGCACCACAGATACGCAGTATTTT. This translates into CSVDGSGTTDTQYF.

The sample holds many counts of this clonotype. The chain joins TRBV10-3 to TRBJ2-5, with D possibly being TRBD1 (8 bases). The CDR3 covers 16 residues. Trimming pared 0 bases from V and 3 bases from J, leaving 14 bases between. Germline V gene sequence: CDR1 ENHRY, CDR2 SYGVKD. The CDR3 reads CAISESRTGREETQYF. In nucleotides, the CDR3 is TGTGCCATCAGTGAGTCGAGGACAGGGAGGGAAGAGACCCAGTACTTC.

This clonotype showed up just a few times. Here the CDR3 DNA reads TGTGCCAGCAGCCAAGAGGGTATAGGCGGGGAGCTGTTTTTT. Translation gives CASSQEGIGGELFF. The genes are TRBV3-1 and TRBJ2-2; D uncertain. With 0 bases removed from V and 7 bases from J, the gap between germline ends came to 9 bases. Germline V gene sequence: CDR1 LGHDT, CDR2 YNNKEL (reference sequence). The length of the CDR3 is 14 residues.

This clonotype was recorded at least ten times. The chain couples TRBV5-1 to TRBJ2-1; D ambiguous. V dropped 1 base and J dropped 4 bases, with 6 bases sitting between them. CDR1 SGHRS and CDR2 YFSETQ come from the germline V gene. This CDR3 is built from 13 residues. CDR3 protein: CASSLTDYNEQFF. CDR3 sequence (DNA): TGCGCCAGCAGCTTGACTGATTACAATGAGCAGTTCTTC.

This clonotype was seen at least ten times. The genes are TRBV5-1 and TRBJ2-1, with D perhaps matching TRBD1 or TRBD2 (5 bases each). CDR1 and CDR2 (germline): SGHRS, YFSETQ. This CDR3 has 14 amino acids. With 2 bases removed from V and 2 bases from J, the gap between germline ends came to 8 bases. As DNA, the CDR3 is TGCGCCAGCAGCTTTACGGGACCCTACAATGAGCAGTTCTTC. Protein: CASSFTGPYNEQFF.